These 10 T cell receptor beta chains were sequenced from one sample in a study of blood T cell repertoires in COVID-19. The method was immunoSEQ multiplex PCR; TCRdb's version includes in-frame clones alone and lacks a portion of them. The repertoire includes 70,000 or so clones, around 76% of them detected once, and 18% sits in the top ten. Sequenced input: peripheral blood. The receptor set was obtained from a human donor in a cohort sampled during active COVID-19.

The chain employs TRBV7-9 and TRBJ1-3, with a weak D call TRBD1 (6 bases). The V and J ends lost 5 bases and 4 bases respectively, with 12 bases between them. The CDR3 extends over 14 amino acids. The germline gives CDR1 SEHNR, CDR2 FQNEAQ (reference sequence). The CDR3 reads CASSADRLGNTIYF. The CDR3 nucleotides read TGTGCCAGCAGCGCCGACAGGTTAGGAAACACCATATATTTT.

This chain uses TRBV9 with TRBJ2-7; 14 positions match TRBD2. With V trimmed by 4 bases and J by 4 bases, 13 bases remained unmatched. The CDR3 covers 18 residues. Germline CDR1 SGDLS, CDR2 YYNGEE. CDR3 in DNA: TGTGCCAGCAGCCCCGGACTAGCGGGGGGTATATCTTCGTACGAGCAGTACTTC. Amino acids: CASSPGLAGGISSYEQYF.

The rearrangement links TRBV7-2 to TRBJ2-5; 8 positions match TRBD2. This CDR3 contains 13 residues. Germline CDR1 reads SGHTA; CDR2 reads FQGNSA. The V and J ends lost 8 bases and 5 bases, in that order; junction bases with no gene match: 7. CDR3 sequence: CASRGGLVETQYF. CDR3 bases: TGTGCCAGCCGGGGGGGATTAGTGGAGACCCAGTACTTC. The variable domain in full, with the rest retrieved from reference TRBV7-2 and TRBJ2-5, is GAGVSQSPSNKVTEKGKDVELRCDPISGHTALYWYRQSLGQGLEFLIYFQGNSAPDKSGLPSDRFSAERTGGSVSTLTIQRTQQEDSAVYLCASRGGLVETQYFGPGTRLLVL.

J is TRBJ1-4 and V is TRBV5-5; TRBD1 might be the D (5 bases). The germline V and J ends were trimmed by 3 bases and 4 bases, with 19 bases remaining between them. This CDR3 region has 17 residues. The germline V gene has CDR1 SGHKS and CDR2 YYEKEE (reference sequence). The CDR3 DNA follows: TGTGCCAGCAGCTCTAACCAGGGAGGGTTTAGTAATGAAAAACTGTTTTTT. Protein product: CASSSNQGGFSNEKLFF.

This chain joins TRBV19 and TRBJ1-5; D is perhaps TRBD1 (6 bases). Trimming pared 5 bases from V and 2 bases from J, leaving 22 bases between. Germline V lookup: CDR1 LNHDA, CDR2 SQIVND (reference sequence). The length of the CDR3 is 18 residues. In DNA form, the CDR3 reads TGTGCCAGTAGTCCGACCCCCCGGAGGGGGGGAGGCAATCAGCCCCAGCATTTT. Protein product: CASSPTPRRGGGNQPQHF.

The J gene is TRBJ1-4, the V gene TRBV3-1 (or the pseudogene TRBV3-2); D uncertain. Looked up from germline, CDR1 is LGHDT and CDR2 is YNNKEL (reference sequence). The CDR3 has 15 amino acids. With 1 base removed from V and 4 bases from J, the gap between germline ends came to 10 bases. The CDR3 here is CASSQVAVSNEKLFF. CDR3 bases: TGTGCCAGCAGCCAAGTCGCGGTAAGTAATGAAAAACTGTTTTTT.

The chain combines TRBV9 with TRBJ1-2; tentative D call: TRBD1 (5 bases). CDR1 and CDR2 (germline): SGDLS, YYNGEE. The CDR3 spans 15 residues. V lost 0 bases and J 1 base, leaving 10 bases between the germline ends. DNA of the CDR3: TGTGCCAGCAGCGTAGGTTTGGGGGGTAACTATGGCTACACCTTC. Encoded protein: CASSVGLGGNYGYTF.

The chain joins TRBV6-6 to TRBJ2-7, with 12 bases that match TRBD2. V lost 4 bases, J lost 7 bases, and 8 bases stayed unmatched. The germline V gene has CDR1 MNHNY and CDR2 SVGAGI (reference sequence). This CDR3 has 15 amino acids. The CDR3, as DNA: TGTGCCAGCAGTTTCCGACTAGCGGGGGCCAAGGAGCAGTACTTC. It is translated as CASSFRLAGAKEQYF.

This chain's CDR3 is CASSPSMGAGQQYF. The DNA of the CDR3 is TGTGCCAGCAGCCCTTCTATGGGGGCCGGTCAGCAGTACTTC. The chain couples TRBV16 to TRBJ2-7; D possibly corresponds to TRBD1 (6 bases). Germline V lookup: CDR1 KGHSY, CDR2 FQNENV. This CDR3 region has 14 residues. The V end lost 4 bases, the J end lost 8 bases, and 18 bases lay between the germline ends.

This chain joins TRBV19 and TRBJ1-5, with a possible D match to TRBD1 (6 bases). This CDR3 is built from 15 residues. Trimming removed 7 bases at V and 3 bases at J, with 16 bases between. Looked up from germline, CDR1 is LNHDA and CDR2 is SQIVND (reference sequence). CDR3 coding DNA: TGTGCCAGTAAGGGGGACATGGGGATCAATCAGCCCCAGCATTTT. Translated: CASKGDMGINQPQHF.